The 10 T cell receptor beta chains reported below all come from one sample, sequenced in a study of T cell responses to AZD1222 COVID-19 vaccine. Clones were read by immunoSEQ multiplex PCR, and TCRdb kept only the in-frame ones, dropping some. The data contain tens of thousands of clones, 80% to 90% of them singletons. The sample was peripheral blood, taken on day 0 of AZD1222 vaccination. The receptors were gathered from an adult in good health.

The chain links TRBV29-1 to TRBJ1-1, with D tentatively TRBD1 (5 bases). The germline V and J ends were trimmed by 7 bases and 6 bases, with 12 bases remaining between them. CDR1 is SQVTM and CDR2 is ANQGSEA in the germline V gene. This CDR3 has 11 residues. This CDR3 is CSALGGPEAFF. DNA of the CDR3: TGCAGCGCCCTGGGGGGACCTGAAGCTTTCTTT.

This chain links TRBV3-1 (or the pseudogene TRBV3-2) with TRBJ2-7; no definite D call. The V gene lost 1 base and the J gene lost 3 bases, with 10 bases spanning the gap. This CDR3 has 14 residues. Germline V CDR1 and CDR2: LGHDT, YNNKEL (reference sequence). The CDR3 region has the DNA TGTGCCAGCAGCCAAGGCAGTAATCTCTACGAGCAGTACTTC. It encodes CASSQGSNLYEQYF.

The V and J genes are TRBV28 and TRBJ2-7; 8 bases agree with TRBD2. Germline V gene data show CDR1 as MDHEN and CDR2 as SYDVKM. Trimming cost V 7 bases and J 3 bases; bases outside gene matches: 5. The CDR3 sequence is 13 residues long. The CDR3 here is CASISGSSYEQYF. DNA of the CDR3: TGTGCCAGCATAAGCGGGAGTAGCTACGAGCAGTACTTC.

This clone appeared a single time. The V and J genes are TRBV13 and TRBJ1-1; D possibly corresponds to TRBD1 (5 bases). From germline, CDR1 is PRHDT and CDR2 FYEKMQ (reference sequence). Trimming took off 3 bases at V and 8 bases at J, with 10 bases between the two ends. The CDR3 length is 12 residues. CDR3 nucleotide sequence: TGTGCCAGCAGCTTTAGCGGGGCCGAAGCTTTCTTT. Its protein product is CASSFSGAEAFF.

This chain joins TRBV29-1 and TRBJ2-3; TRBD2 agrees at 8 bases. The J segment lost 2 bases and the V segment lost 5 bases, leaving 6 bases of the junction unmatched. Per germline, CDR1 SQVTM and CDR2 ANQGSEA. The CDR3 runs 14 residues. In nucleotides, the CDR3 is TGCAGCGTTCCCGGGACTAGTCTCACAGATACGCAGTATTTT. Translation gives CSVPGTSLTDTQYF.

The gene calls are TRBV21-1 and TRBJ2-1. TRBV21-1 is a pseudogene. The CDR3 is 11 amino acids. The CDR3: CASNSYNEQFF. CDR3 in DNA: TGTGCCAGCAACTCCTACAATGAGCAGTTCTTC.

The V gene is TRBV5-4, the J gene TRBJ2-3; no clear D gene. Trimming took 0 bases from V and 1 from J, leaving 3 bases between them. Germline V gene data show CDR1 as SGHNT and CDR2 as YYREEE (reference sequence). The CDR3 totals 13 residues. The CDR3: CASSLDRTDTQYF. The CDR3 DNA reads TGTGCCAGCAGCTTGGATCGCACAGATACGCAGTATTTT. Filled out from reference TRBV5-4 and TRBJ2-3, the complete variable domain reads ETGVTQSPTHLIKTRGQQVTLRCSSQSGHNTVSWYQQALGQGPQFIFQYYREEENGRGNFPPRFSGLQFPNYSSELNVNALELDDSALYLCASSLDRTDTQYFGPGTRLTVL.

The chain combines TRBV15 with TRBJ1-4; the D gene is possibly TRBD1 (5 bases). The length of the CDR3 is 13 residues. V lost 4 bases and J 10 bases, leaving 13 bases between the germline ends. Germline V gives CDR1 LNHNV, CDR2 YYDKDF (reference sequence). The CDR3 nucleotides are TGTGCCACCAGCAAAATAGGGGCAGGAAAACTGTTTTTT. Its translation is CATSKIGAGKLFF.

V usage is TRBV5-1 and J usage is TRBJ2-3; maybe TRBD1 (5 bases). CDR1 is SGHRS, CDR2 YFSETQ, per germline. V dropped 7 bases and J dropped 4 bases, with 7 bases sitting between them. There are 11 residues in the CDR3. In DNA, the CDR3 is TGCGCCAGCTGGGGCGCAGATACGCAGTATTTT. This gives the protein CASWGADTQYF.

J is TRBJ1-2 and V is TRBV28; a weak D match, TRBD1 (5 bases). The germline V gene encodes CDR1 MDHEN and CDR2 SYDVKM. CDR3 length equals 13 residues. The germline V and J ends were trimmed by 7 bases and 7 bases, with 16 bases remaining between them. The CDR3 nucleotides read TGTGCCAGCAACGGGGCCCTGAGGTTTGGCTACACCTTC. Its translation: CASNGALRFGYTF.